This T cell receptor beta chain was retrieved from a study of Ad26.COV2.S vaccination and SARS-CoV-2 variants. Study-wide context: Into the muscle, Ad26.COV2.S was dosed once or twice, 56 days apart.

This clone has just a few counts. Its antigen is as yet unknown. Whole-study results and caveats: Overall T cell responses may have been underestimated by the analyses of TCR breadth and depth.

Indicated treatment: roughly 20 received Ad26.COV2.S at low or high dose, single or two shots; 5 received placebo; per-sample allocation not given. Sample collection was performed on day 63 after the first vaccine or placebo injection. The CDR3 covers 13 residues. The germline CDR1 and CDR2 sequences are MNHNY and SVGAGI (reference sequence). V lost 6 bases and J lost 5, with 11 bases in between. TCRdb's table, derived via immunoSEQ multiplex PCR, lists solely in-frame clones and lacks some. The table shows about 680,000 clones, with roughly 90% occurring only once. This specimen consisted of peripheral blood, obtained in a trial of Ad26.COV2.S vaccine versus placebo. This rearrangement joins TRBV6-6 to TRBJ1-5; D is perhaps TRBD1 (6 bases). The clonotype was recovered from a person between 18 and 65 years old who received the Ad26.COV2.S COVID-19 vaccine or a placebo. CDR3 nucleotide sequence: TGTGCCAGCAGGGACAGTGCGGATCAGCCCCAGCATTTT. It codes for CASRDSADQPQHF.